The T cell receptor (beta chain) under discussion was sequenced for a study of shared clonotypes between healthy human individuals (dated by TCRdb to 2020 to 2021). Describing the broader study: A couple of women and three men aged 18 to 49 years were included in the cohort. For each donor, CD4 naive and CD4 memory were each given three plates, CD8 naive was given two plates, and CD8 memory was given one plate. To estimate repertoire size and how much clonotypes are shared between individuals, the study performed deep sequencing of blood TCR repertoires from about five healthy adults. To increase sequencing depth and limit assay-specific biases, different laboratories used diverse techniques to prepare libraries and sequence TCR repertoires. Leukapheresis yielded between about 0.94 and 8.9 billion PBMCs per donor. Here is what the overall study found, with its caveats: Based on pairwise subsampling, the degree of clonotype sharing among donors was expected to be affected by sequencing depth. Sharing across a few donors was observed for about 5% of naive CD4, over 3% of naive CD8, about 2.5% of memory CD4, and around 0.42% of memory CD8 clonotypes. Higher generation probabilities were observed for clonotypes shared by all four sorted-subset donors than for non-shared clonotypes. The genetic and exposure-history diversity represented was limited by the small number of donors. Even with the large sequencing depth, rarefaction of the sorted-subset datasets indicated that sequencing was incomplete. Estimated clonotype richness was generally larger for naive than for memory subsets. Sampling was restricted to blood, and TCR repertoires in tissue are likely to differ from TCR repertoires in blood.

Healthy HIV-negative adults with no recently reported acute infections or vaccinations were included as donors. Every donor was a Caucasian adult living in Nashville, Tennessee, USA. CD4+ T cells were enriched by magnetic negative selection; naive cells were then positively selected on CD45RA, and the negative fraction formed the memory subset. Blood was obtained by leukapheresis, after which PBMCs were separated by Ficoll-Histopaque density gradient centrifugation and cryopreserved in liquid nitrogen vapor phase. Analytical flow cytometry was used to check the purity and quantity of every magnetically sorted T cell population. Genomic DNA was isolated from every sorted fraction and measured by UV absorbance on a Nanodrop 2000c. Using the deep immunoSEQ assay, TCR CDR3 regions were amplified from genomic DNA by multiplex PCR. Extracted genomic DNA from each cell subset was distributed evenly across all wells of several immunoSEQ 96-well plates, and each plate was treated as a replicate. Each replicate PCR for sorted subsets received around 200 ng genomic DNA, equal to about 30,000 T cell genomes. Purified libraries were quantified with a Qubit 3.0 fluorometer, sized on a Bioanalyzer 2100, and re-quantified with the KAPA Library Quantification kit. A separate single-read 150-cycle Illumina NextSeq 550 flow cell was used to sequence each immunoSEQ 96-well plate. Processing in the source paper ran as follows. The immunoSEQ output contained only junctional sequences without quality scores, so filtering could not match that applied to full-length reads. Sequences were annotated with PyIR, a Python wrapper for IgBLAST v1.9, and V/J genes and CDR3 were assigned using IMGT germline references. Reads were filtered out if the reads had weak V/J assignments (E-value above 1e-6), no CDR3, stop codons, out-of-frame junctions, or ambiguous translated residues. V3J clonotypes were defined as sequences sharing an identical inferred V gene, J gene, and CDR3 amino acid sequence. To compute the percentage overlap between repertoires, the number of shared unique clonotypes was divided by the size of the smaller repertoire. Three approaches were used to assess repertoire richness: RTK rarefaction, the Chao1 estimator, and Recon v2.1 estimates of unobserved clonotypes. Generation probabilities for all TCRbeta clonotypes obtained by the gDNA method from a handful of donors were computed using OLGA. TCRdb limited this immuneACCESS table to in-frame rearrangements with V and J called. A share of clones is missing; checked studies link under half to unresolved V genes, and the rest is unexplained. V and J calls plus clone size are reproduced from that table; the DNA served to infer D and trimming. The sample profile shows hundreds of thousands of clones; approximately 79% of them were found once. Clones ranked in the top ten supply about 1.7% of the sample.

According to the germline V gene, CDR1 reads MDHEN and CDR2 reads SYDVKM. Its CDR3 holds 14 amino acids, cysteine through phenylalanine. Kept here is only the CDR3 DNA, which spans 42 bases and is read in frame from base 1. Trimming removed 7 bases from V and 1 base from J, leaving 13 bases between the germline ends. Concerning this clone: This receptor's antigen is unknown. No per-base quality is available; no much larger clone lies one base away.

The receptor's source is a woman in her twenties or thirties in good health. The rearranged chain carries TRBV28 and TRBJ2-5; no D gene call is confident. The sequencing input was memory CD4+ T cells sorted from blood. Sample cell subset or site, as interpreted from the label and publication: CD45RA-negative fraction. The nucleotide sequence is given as TGTGCCAGCATTCCACAAGTTCCCCAAGAGACCCAGTACTTC. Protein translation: CASIPQVPQETQYF.